This record concerns one T cell receptor beta chain sequence. The data were obtained in a study of blood T cell repertoires in COVID-19. Turning to the study itself: Acute and convalescent COVID-19 specimens originated in the United States, Italy and Spain. T cells, B-cell-depleted T cells, or PBMCs supplied cDNA or gDNA.

In the authors' workflow: Scientists estimated how many nucleated cells there were by amplifying reference gene primers. Measured with immunoSEQ multiplex PCR; TCRdb has only the in-frame clones, and not every one. The V and J calls and the clone size are those of that table, but D and trimming were determined from the DNA. The table records roughly 180,000 clones, 81% of them present only once. Per germline, CDR1 LGHNA and CDR2 YNFKEQ. The CDR3 extends over 17 amino acids. V lost 0 bases to trimming and J lost 0 bases; unmatched junction nucleotides: 6. All enrollees were about 18 to 89 years old and from roughly 22 US areas.

Input material: PBMCs or T cells enriched from blood (not recorded which). The chain uses TRBV4-2 and TRBJ2-3; 7 bases are shared with TRBD2. The clonotype comes from a woman aged 35 to 49 with acute COVID-19. The CDR3 DNA sequence: TGTGCCAGCAGCCAAGAAGACATTAGCGGGAGCACAGATACGCAGTATTTT. As protein: CASSQEDISGSTDTQYF.